The present T cell receptor (beta chain) was sequenced within a study of T cell responses to AZD1222 COVID-19 vaccine. Study at large: Recipients boosted at about 4 weeks or about 12 weeks are pooled.

Study outcomes and limitations: Donors were chiefly white British, with a greater number of females, and clonal diversity was perhaps underestimated.

Libraries were prepared by immunoSEQ multiplex PCR; TCRdb keeps only in-frame clonotypes and omits some of them. The table includes 95,000 to 100,000 clones, 90% detected once. CDR1 SGHAT and CDR2 FQDESV come from the germline V gene (reference sequence). CDR3 length: 16 amino acids. V lost 5 bases and J lost 6; bases outside the gene matches: 10. Remarks on this clone: Antigen: not known.

This chain links TRBV11-1 with TRBJ2-1; TRBD2 matches 10 bases. The material was peripheral blood, obtained on day 0 of AZD1222 vaccination. This receptor was obtained from an adult in good health. For the CDR3, the DNA is TGTGCCAGCAGCCCTCTGGGCAGCGGGGGGGTCAATGAGCAGTTCTTC. Its translation is CASSPLGSGGVNEQFF.